The entry below describes one T cell receptor beta chain. Its antigen is not known. The CDR3 consists of 16 residues. Trimming took off 2 bases at V and 2 bases at J, with 16 bases between the two ends. Germline V gene data show CDR1 as KGHSH and CDR2 as LQKENI. Measured with immunoSEQ multiplex PCR; TCRdb has only the in-frame clones, and not every one. The sample yields some 80,000 clones, 75% to 95% seen once. These data come from a study of graft-versus-host responses after intestinal transplantation. The overall study: In this cohort, recipients had multivisceral, liver-intestinal, or isolated intestinal transplants. Whole-study findings and limits: Researchers found GvH clones in recipient marrow, and some showed up first in ileum or blood. Individuals who had graft-donor T cell macrochimerism had allografts that showed high graft-versus-host to host-versus-graft clonal ratios. Peak GvH clone levels in circulation were associated with early post-transplant HvG declines.

The sequence was obtained from a human donor who was the organ donor for an intestinal transplant. Sequenced here: unstimulated CD8+ T cells sorted from spleen or lymph node cells, sampled before transplant. The chain links TRBV18 to TRBJ2-7, with D hard to call. CDR3 region: CASSPSMAARTYEQYF. CDR3 nucleotide sequence: TGTGCCAGCTCACCAAGCATGGCAGCTCGGACCTACGAGCAGTACTTC.